Sequencing of this TCR beta chain was carried out in a study of T-cell reconstitution after alpha-beta-depleted transplantation in children (dated by TCRdb to 2015 to 2016). Background for the entire study: Using TCR repertoire profiling, the study followed T-cell immune reconstitution in a quantitative way in children after TCRalphabeta/CD19-depleted allogeneic hematopoietic cell transplantation.

Including the terminal cysteine and phenylalanine, the CDR3 comprises 14 residues. Of all the DNA, just the CDR3 is kept, 42 bases in frame from base 1. Trimming takes 6 bases off V and 3 bases off J; junction bases not matched to a gene: 10. From a lookup of the germline V gene (reference sequence), CDR1 and CDR2 are DFQATT and SNEGSKA. The library was obtained by PCR. The sequencer was an Illumina HiSeq 2500. TCR library preparation used molecular barcoding, with unique molecular identifiers applied to normalize quantification of the TCRbeta repertoire. TCRdb reworked the public reads: Q25 trimming with fastp, MiXCR clone assembly, productive beta chains retained. Duplicate CDR3 protein sequences are folded into a single record with the most common DNA and genes. The table for this sample lists about 610,000 distinct CDR3 sequences; about 10% of them were counted only once. About 4.3% of the sample is held by the ten biggest clonotypes.

This clonotype was detected a few times. Its antigen remains undetermined. The input lacks base qualities; no much larger clone sits a single base away. The specimen comprised PBMCs from the stem cell graft donor, sampled from the stem cell graft. The clonotype comes from a human donor who donated a stem cell graft to a child with acute myeloid leukemia. The sequence joins TRBV20-1 to TRBJ2-7; TRBD2 aligns with 8 central bases. The nucleotide sequence reads as follows: TGCAGTGCCCATAGCGGGAAGAGAGTCTACGAGCAGTACTTC. This sequence encodes CSAHSGKRVYEQYF.